Listed here is a single TCR beta chain. The antigen is not known. This sample was included in a study of long-term antiretroviral therapy in people with HIV. It was version v3.0 of the immunoSEQ assay that was run at survey level. For every sample, sequencing targeted roughly 40,000-50,000 T-cell genomes. Sequencing used immunoSEQ multiplex PCR; TCRdb keeps in-frame clones, though not all of them. This table holds about 33,000 clones, around three quarters found once. Every one of the donors gave at least one pre-ART PBMC sample and at least two post-ART PBMC samples. There are 16 residues in the CDR3. Germline CDR1 is MNHNS and CDR2 is SASEGT. V shed 1 base and J shed 1 base, with 11 bases lying between them. Study findings and constraints: Transplant donor controls retained higher diversity, though diversity increased after ART.

The sequencing here drew on unsorted PBMCs, taken 2 years after starting antiretroviral therapy. The chain has TRBV6-1 and TRBJ1-5; D is uncertain. This clonotype originated in a woman aged 50 to 60 with HIV. The CDR3 DNA reads as TGTGCCAGCAGTGAAGTCTTGGGTCACAGCAATCAGCCCCAGCATTTT. Its protein is CASSEVLGHSNQPQHF.